This T cell receptor beta chain was observed in a study of CD8+ T cells in alopecia areata. Study-level findings and limits: Scalp samples also yield sequences from resident alphabeta T cells of normal skin. Expanded CD8+ clones among the top 100, and scalp clonality, were significantly decreased by tofacitinib.

For this clone: No antigen is known for it.

Sequencing templates came from extracted RNA that was reverse transcribed into cDNA. The assay was immunoSEQ multiplex PCR, and TCRdb's table has in-frame clones only and misses some. The data contain some 99,000 clones, more than 55% of them singletons. Specified treatment: oral pan-JAK inhibitor, 5-10 mg twice daily. The source of this sequence is a human donor with alopecia areata. The source material was CD8+ T cells sorted from blood, sampled at week 4, from a patient treated with tofacitinib.

The CDR3 DNA is TGTGCCACCAGCAGAGTTGGCCTGATGAACACTGAAGCTTTCTTT. It codes for CATSRVGLMNTEAFF. The chain links TRBV15 to TRBJ1-1; D uncertain. The CDR3 covers 15 residues. The V gene lost 1 base and the J gene lost 0 bases, with 9 bases spanning the gap. Germline lookup yields CDR1 LNHNV and CDR2 YYDKDF (reference sequence).